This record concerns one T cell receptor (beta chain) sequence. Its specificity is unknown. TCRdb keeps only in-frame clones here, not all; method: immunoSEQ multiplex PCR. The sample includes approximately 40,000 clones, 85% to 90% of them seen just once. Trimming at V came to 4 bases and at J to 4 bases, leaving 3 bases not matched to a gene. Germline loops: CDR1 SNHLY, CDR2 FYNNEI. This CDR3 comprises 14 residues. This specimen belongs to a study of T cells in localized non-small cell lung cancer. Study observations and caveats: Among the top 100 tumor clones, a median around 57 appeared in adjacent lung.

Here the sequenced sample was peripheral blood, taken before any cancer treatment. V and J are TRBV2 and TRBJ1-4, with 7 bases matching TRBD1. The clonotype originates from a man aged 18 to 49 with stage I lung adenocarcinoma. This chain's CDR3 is CASSAGGINEKLFF. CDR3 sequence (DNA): TGTGCCAGCAGTGCAGGGGGAATTAATGAAAAACTGTTTTTT. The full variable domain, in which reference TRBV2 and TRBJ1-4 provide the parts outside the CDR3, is EPEVTQTPSHQVTQMGQEVILRCVPISNHLYFYWYRQILGQKVEFLVSFYNNEISEKSEIFDDQFSVERPDGSNFTLKIRSTKLEDSAMYFCASSAGGINEKLFFGSGTQLSVL.